These 19 T cell receptor beta chains originate from one sample sequenced in a study of shared clonotypes between healthy human individuals. Terminally differentiated effector memory CD45RA+ cells were excluded by CCR7 positive selection of CD45RO-negative cells. Sequencing used immunoSEQ multiplex PCR; TCRdb keeps in-frame clones, though not all of them. This table has more than 2 million clones, around 93% appearing once. The sequencing input was naive CD8+ T cells from PBMCs. All receptors come from a man in his late teens or twenties in good health. Some clones in this sample may be carry-over from other donors' samples.

The J gene is TRBJ1-2, the V gene TRBV6-5, with 8 bases that match TRBD1. Germline V CDR1 and CDR2: MNHEY, SVGAGI. Losses at the gene ends were 5 bases for V and 6 bases for J; bases not matched to a gene: 5. This CDR3 comprises 13 residues. The CDR3 DNA follows: TGTGCCAGCAGTCTATGGACAGGGCATGGCTACACCTTC. Protein product: CASSLWTGHGYTF.

J is TRBJ2-1 and V is TRBV5-4; D gene uncertain. The CDR3 totals 14 residues. The V and J ends lost 5 bases and 3 bases respectively, with 12 bases between them. Germline CDR1 and CDR2: SGHNT and YYREEE (reference sequence). CDR3 in DNA: TGTGCCAGCAGGCCTAAAAGGGACTACAATGAGCAGTTCTTC. Translating gives CASRPKRDYNEQFF.

The chain uses TRBV9 and TRBJ2-5, with TRBD2 matching over 10 bases. Germline V gene sequence: CDR1 SGDLS, CDR2 YYNGEE. V was clipped by 0 bases and J by 4 bases; unmatched bases: 6. The CDR3 runs to 16 residues. This CDR3 reads CASSVGLAGIGETQYF. For the CDR3, the DNA is TGTGCCAGCAGCGTAGGACTAGCGGGTATAGGAGAGACCCAGTACTTC.

The chain employs TRBV9 and TRBJ2-2; D not certain. CDR3 length: 13 residues. Germline V gene data show CDR1 as SGDLS and CDR2 as YYNGEE. V shed 0 bases and J shed 6 bases, with 6 bases lying between them. The CDR3 spells CASSVAVSGELFF. CDR3 bases: TGTGCCAGCAGCGTAGCCGTCTCCGGGGAGCTGTTTTTT. Full variable domain (rest looked up from reference TRBV9 and TRBJ2-2): DSGVTQTPKHLITATGQRVTLRCSPRSGDLSVYWYQQSLDQGLQFLIQYYNGEERAKGNILERFSAQQFPDLHSELNLSSLELGDSALYFCASSVAVSGELFFGEGSRLTVL.

This chain uses TRBV29-1 with TRBJ2-1, with D perhaps TRBD1 (6 bases). Germline V lookup: CDR1 SQVTM, CDR2 ANQGSEA. The CDR3 has 14 amino acids. V lost 7 bases and J 0 bases, leaving 13 bases between the germline ends. The CDR3 DNA follows: TGCAGCGCACTAGGGGGTTCCTCCTACAATGAGCAGTTCTTC. It is translated as CSALGGSSYNEQFF.

The CDR3 bases are TGCGCCAGCAGCCAAGCGGACCCTTCAGATACGCAGTATTTT. Amino acid sequence: CASSQADPSDTQYF. The chain combines TRBV4-1 with TRBJ2-3; D is unclear. Trimming removed 1 base from V and 4 bases from J, with 9 bases in between. The CDR3 runs to 14 residues. CDR1 is MGHRA and CDR2 is YSYEKL in the germline V gene.

This clone has a handful of counts. This sample also contains other DNA sequences that code for the same CDR3. The chain is built from TRBV5-6 and TRBJ2-2; D is ambiguous. This CDR3 comprises 13 residues. Trimming left V 0 bases short and J 1 base short, with 1 base between. CDR1 SGHDT and CDR2 YYEEEE come from the germline V gene. CDR3 residues: CASSLGNTGELFF. The CDR3 nucleotides read TGTGCCAGCAGCTTGGGGAACACCGGGGAGCTGTTTTTT.

The chain is built from TRBV27 and TRBJ2-5; D remains unclear. CDR1 and CDR2 from the germline V gene are MNHEY and SMNVEV (reference sequence). The V end was cut by 3 bases, the J end by 4 bases, with 18 bases between. The CDR3 totals 16 residues. Written as DNA, the CDR3 is TGTGCCAGCAGTTTTTTCTACGTGGGGTCGGGAGAGACCCAGTACTTC. It is translated as CASSFFYVGSGETQYF.

The chain recombines TRBV10-3 with TRBJ1-3; the D is unclear. The V gene's germline CDR1 is ENHRY and CDR2 SYGVKD. This CDR3 region has 17 residues. V lost 3 bases, J lost 4 bases, and 19 bases lay in between. Here the CDR3 DNA reads TGTGCCATCAGTGATTCGGTGTCCACAACCCCGGGAAACACCATATATTTT. It encodes CAISDSVSTTPGNTIYF.

The chain employs TRBV29-1 and TRBJ1-2; D gene unclear. CDR3 length: 13 residues. Germline V lookup: CDR1 SQVTM, CDR2 ANQGSEA. V was cut by 1 base and J by 4 bases, with 10 bases left in between. The CDR3 region has the DNA TGCAGCGTTGAAGCCTGGTTGAGCTATGGCTACACCTTC. It is translated as CSVEAWLSYGYTF.

The J gene is TRBJ1-1, the V gene TRBV9; D unresolved. CDR1 is SGDLS and CDR2 is YYNGEE in the germline V gene. The CDR3 consists of 14 residues. Trimming took off 4 bases at V and 7 bases at J, with 17 bases between the two ends. The CDR3 protein is CASSPSGVGVEAFF. In nucleotides, the CDR3 is TGTGCCAGCAGCCCTTCCGGGGTCGGGGTTGAAGCTTTCTTT.

This clone showed up just once. This chain joins TRBV27 and TRBJ2-1, with TRBD2 matching over 7 bases. CDR3 size: 14 residues. The junction had 9 bases not matched to a gene; V was cut back by 6 bases and J by 7 bases. Germline V gene data show CDR1 as MNHEY and CDR2 as SMNVEV (reference sequence). The CDR3 DNA sequence: TGTGCCAGCAGGGTTGGCGGGAGTTTGAATGAGCAGTTCTTC. As protein: CASRVGGSLNEQFF.

J is TRBJ2-7 and V is TRBV6-1; TRBD1 is a possible D gene (6 bases). Germline V gives CDR1 MNHNS, CDR2 SASEGT. The CDR3 contains 15 residues. Between the trimmed V and J ends, which lost 3 bases and 3 bases, there was a span of 15 bases. The CDR3 DNA sequence: TGTGCCAGCAGTGAGGAAGGACAGATCAACTACGAGCAGTACTTC. The encoded protein is CASSEEGQINYEQYF.

The CDR3 DNA sequence: TGTGCCACCAGCCTCGAGGGGAGCACCATTGAAGCTTTCTTT. Translation: CATSLEGSTIEAFF. The rearrangement links TRBV15 to TRBJ1-1, with D tentatively TRBD1 (5 bases). V lost 5 bases and J 7 bases, leaving 17 bases between the germline ends. There are 14 residues in the CDR3. The germline V gene has CDR1 LNHNV and CDR2 YYDKDF (reference sequence).

The chain couples TRBV30 to TRBJ1-2; D not resolved. Germline-derived CDR1 and CDR2 are GTSNPN and SVGIG (reference sequence). V was pared by 4 bases and J by 1 base, with 7 bases between. The CDR3 totals 12 residues. This chain's CDR3 is CAWTVNNYGYTF. DNA for the CDR3: TGTGCCTGGACGGTGAATAACTATGGCTACACCTTC.

The V call is TRBV5-6, the J call TRBJ2-7; a weak D match, TRBD1 (6 bases). Germline CDR1 is SGHDT and CDR2 is YYEEEE. V lost 6 bases and J lost 2, with 12 bases in between. CDR3 length: 13 residues. The DNA for the CDR3 is TGTGCCAGCACCGACAGGTCCCCCTACGAGCAGTACTTC. It translates to CASTDRSPYEQYF. The entire variable domain, with the rest obtained from reference TRBV5-6 and TRBJ2-7, is as follows: DAGVTQSPTHLIKTRGQQVTLRCSPKSGHDTVSWYQQALGQGPQFIFQYYEEEERQRGNFPDRFSGHQFPNYSSELNVNALLLGDSALYLCASTDRSPYEQYFGPGTRLTVT.

The rearrangement uses TRBV6-5 and TRBJ2-7; 8 bases are a match to TRBD2. The CDR3 is made up of 15 amino acids. From germline, CDR1 is MNHEY and CDR2 SVGAGI. Unmatched junction bases numbered 13, after V lost 6 bases and J lost 6 bases. CDR3 nucleotides: TGTGCCAGCAGCCTAGGCGTAGCGGGATTCAGCGAGCAGTACTTC. It encodes CASSLGVAGFSEQYF.

This chain joins TRBV10-3 and TRBJ1-1, with D possibly TRBD1 on 5 matching bases. Trimming shortened V by 3 bases and J by 7 bases, and 12 bases separated the two germline ends. Germline-derived CDR1 and CDR2 are ENHRY and SYGVKD. CDR3 size: 13 residues. CDR3 amino acids: CAISDRVGGEAFF. The CDR3 coding sequence is TGTGCCATCAGTGACAGGGTTGGTGGTGAAGCTTTCTTT.

The chain links TRBV15 to TRBJ2-7; D is perhaps TRBD1 (6 bases). Germline-derived CDR1 and CDR2 are LNHNV and YYDKDF (reference sequence). Trimming removed 2 bases from V and 7 bases from J, with 12 bases in between. CDR3 length equals 13 residues. The CDR3 region has the DNA TGTGCCACCAGCAGACAGGGGAGTAGGGAGCAGTACTTC. Translation gives CATSRQGSREQYF.